A selection of T cell receptor beta chains follows, all from one sample in a study of cytomegalovirus exposure and HLA in healthy donors. The protocol was immunoSEQ multiplex PCR, while the TCRdb copy is restricted to in-frame clones and leaves out a portion. The sample includes about 120,000 clones, roughly 9% of them seen just once. Sequences were obtained from PBMCs. The receptors derive from a man in his thirties or forties in good health and CMV-seronegative. The CDR3 runs from the conserved cysteine through the conserved F or W. The D gene is left open where the match is weak. The size field is filled for only some rows; it gives once, few, many or a size class.

v_gene	abundance	len	d_gene	j_gene	CDR3nt	CDR3aa
TRBV9	few	14	NA	TRBJ2-7	TGTGCCAGCAGCGTAGGACAGGCCACCAACGAGCAGTACTTC	CASSVGQATNEQYF
TRBV4-3	few	13	TRBD1	TRBJ1-6	TGCGCCAGCAGCCGCCGCTTGGGACAGATGATCCACTTT	CASSRRLGQMIHF
TRBV7-2	few	14	NA	TRBJ1-4	TGTGCCAGCAGCTCCGAGGGAATTAATGAAAAACTGTTTTTT	CASSSEGINEKLFF
TRBV4-1	few	15	NA	TRBJ2-7	TGCGCCAGCAGCCAAGGGTATCAGGGGGGCTACGAGCAGTACTTC	CASSQGYQGGYEQYF
TRBV6-5	few	13	TRBD1	TRBJ2-5	TGTGCCAGCAGGAAACAGGGGTCGGAGACCCAGTACTTC	CASRKQGSETQYF
TRBV7-9	NA	14	NA	TRBJ2-2	TGTGCCAGCAGCCGAGAGCAGAACACCGGGGAGCTGTTTTTT	CASSREQNTGELFF
TRBV29-1	NA	9	TRBD2	TRBJ2-5	TGCAGCGGCACGGCGGGGGACTACTTC	CSGTAGDYF
TRBV5-6	NA	12	NA	TRBJ1-1	TGTGCCAGCAACTTTGCGGGGGACCGGGCTTTCTTT	CASNFAGDRAFF
TRBV19	NA	13	NA	TRBJ2-1	TGTGCCAGTAGGCACAGAGGGTACAATGAGCAGTTCTTC	CASRHRGYNEQFF
TRBV11-2	NA	15	TRBD2	TRBJ2-7	TGTGCCAGCAGCCCTACTAGCGGGGGAACCTACGAGCAGTACTTC	CASSPTSGGTYEQYF
TRBV9	NA	12	NA	TRBJ1-6	TGTGCCAGCAGCCGGGGGGAATCACCCCTCCACTTT	CASSRGESPLHF
TRBV6-1	NA	14	TRBD1	TRBJ1-2	TGTGCCAGCAGTGAAATTACAGGGGTTCGTGGCTACACCTTC	CASSEITGVRGYTF
TRBV27	NA	16	NA	TRBJ2-6	TGTGCCAGCAGCTTATTCTGGGGCTCCGGGGCCAACGTCCTGACTTTC	CASSLFWGSGANVLTF
TRBV11-2	NA	18	TRBD2	TRBJ2-1	TGTGCCAGCAGCCCCGGGGGTGGCGGGAGCCCCACGGACGATGAGCAGTTCTTC	CASSPGGGGSPTDDEQFF
TRBV28	NA	15	NA	TRBJ1-1	TGTGCCAGCAGTCTTTTGGACACGGTGAACACTGAAGCTTTCTTT	CASSLLDTVNTEAFF
TRBV7-2	NA	15	NA	TRBJ2-7	TGTGCCAGCAGCTCCACCCGGCAGGGGCCCTACGAGCAGTACTTC	CASSSTRQGPYEQYF
TRBV4-1	few	15	NA	TRBJ1-1	TGCGCCAGCAGGCCCGAAACGGTCAGCGGCACTGAAGCTTTCTTT	CASRPETVSGTEAFF
TRBV14	few	14	NA	TRBJ2-5	TGTGCCAGCAGCCAGAACTTAATATATGAGACCCAGTACTTC	CASSQNLIYETQYF
TRBV30	NA	14	NA	TRBJ1-5	TGTGCCTGGAGTGAATTAGGGGGCAATCAGCCCCAGCATTTT	CAWSELGGNQPQHF
TRBV9	NA	15	TRBD1	TRBJ2-2	TGTGCCAGCAGCGCAACAGGGGTCCATGGCGGGGAGCTGTTTTTT	CASSATGVHGGELFF
TRBV6-4	many	13	NA	TRBJ1-1	TGTGCCAGCACCCCTTTGTTGAACACTGAAGCTTTCTTT	CASTPLLNTEAFF
TRBV6-5	few	12	TRBD1	TRBJ2-3	TGTGCCAGCGGACAGGGTACAGATACGCAGTATTTT	CASGQGTDTQYF
TRBV19	NA	13	NA	TRBJ1-5	TGTGCCAGTAACGGGACACCAAATCAGCCCCAGCATTTT	CASNGTPNQPQHF
TRBV9	NA	15	NA	TRBJ1-3	TGTGCCAGCAGCGTAGAATTGGGGGCTCGAAACACCATATATTTT	CASSVELGARNTIYF
TRBV13	NA	16	TRBD1	TRBJ1-1	TGTGCCAGCAGCCAGGGGGGAGAGGGAGGATACACTGAAGCTTTCTTT	CASSQGGEGGYTEAFF
TRBV5-1	few	15	TRBD2	TRBJ2-3	TGCGCCAGTAGATCCATAGCGGGGAGCACAGATACGCAGTATTTT	CASRSIAGSTDTQYF
TRBV4-1	few	15	TRBD2	TRBJ2-1	TGCGCCAGCAGCCAAATACTAGCGGGAGGCAATGAGCAGTTCTTC	CASSQILAGGNEQFF
TRBV5-6	NA	14	TRBD2	TRBJ2-2	TGTGCCAGCAGCTCTAGCGGGGGGGCCGGGGAGCTGTTTTTT	CASSSSGGAGELFF
TRBV11-3	few	14	TRBD1	TRBJ2-1	TGTGCCAGCAGCAACCGGGACAGGAACAATGAGCAGTTCTTC	CASSNRDRNNEQFF